Listed here are 15 T cell receptor beta chains from one sample, sequenced in a study of blood T cells in healthy people across ages. Alongside a J-beta primer mix, a sample-barcoded 5' primer served in a second PCR lasting roughly 7 to 11 cycles. TCRdb re-analysed the 5' RACE reads in MiXCR, keeping a single row per CDR3 protein. The sample yields over a million distinct CDR3 sequences, 35% to 55% seen once. Input material: blood. The source is a woman in her fifties or sixties in good health.

The count of this clonotype is one. The chain has TRBV29-1 and TRBJ2-5, with TRBD2 matching over 11 bases. Germline V gene data show CDR1 as SQVTM and CDR2 as ANQGSEA. This CDR3 spans 13 amino acids. Germline trimming cut 7 bases from V and 11 bases from J; bases unmatched to any gene: 12. CDR3: CSDTSGSLDEQYF. CDR3 DNA sequence: TGCAGCGACACTAGCGGGAGTCTGGATGAGCAGTACTTC.

This chain joins TRBV5-6 and TRBJ2-3, with D hard to call. Germline V lookup: CDR1 SGHDT, CDR2 YYEEEE. This CDR3 region has 13 residues. Trimming removed 2 bases at V and 5 bases at J, with 9 bases between. The CDR3 reads CASSFWGIDTQYF. The CDR3 DNA is TGTGCCAGCAGCTTTTGGGGAATAGATACGCAGTATTTT.

The chain joins TRBV10-3 to TRBJ2-1; 8 bases match TRBD2. The CDR3 has 16 amino acids. Germline CDR1 reads ENHRY; CDR2 reads SYGVKD. The V segment lost 3 bases and the J segment 1 base; nucleotides outside the gene matches: 5. CDR3: CAISDRAGGSYNEQFF. The CDR3 region has the DNA TGTGCCATCAGTGACAGGGCGGGAGGATCCTACAATGAGCAGTTCTTC.

This clonotype was found a few times. The chain is built from TRBV2 and TRBJ2-5; TRBD1 might be the D (7 bases). Judging by the DNA end, TRBJ2-7 fits better; the J call may be wrong. This CDR3 is 16 amino acids long. The germline CDR1 and CDR2 sequences are SNHLY and FYNNEI. CDR3 residues: CASSDPGGYGTYEQYF. CDR3 DNA sequence: TGTGCCAGCAGTGATCCAGGGGGGTACGGAACCTACGAGCAGTACTTC.

This clonotype appeared a few times. The chain links TRBV12-3 or TRBV12-4 to TRBJ2-3, with 8 positions matching TRBD2. This CDR3 is 15 amino acids long. J gave up 1 base and V 5 bases, and 5 bases lay outside the gene matches. The CDR3 protein is CASSRSGSGTDTQYF. The CDR3 DNA reads TGTGCCAGCAGTCGAAGCGGGAGTGGCACAGATACGCAGTATTTT.

CDR3: CASSKPGQGLNEQFF. The CDR3 DNA is TGTGCCAGCAGTAAACCGGGACAGGGTTTGAATGAGCAGTTCTTC. The V call is TRBV6-5, the J call TRBJ2-1, with TRBD1 matching over 9 bases. Trimming took 5 bases from V and 7 from J; bases not matched to a gene: 9. CDR1 is MNHEY, CDR2 SVGAGI, per germline. This CDR3 has 15 residues.

J is TRBJ2-5 and V is TRBV9; TRBD1 might be the D (5 bases). The germline CDR1 and CDR2 sequences are SGDLS and YYNGEE. The CDR3 consists of 18 residues. With 0 bases removed from V and 4 bases from J, the gap between germline ends came to 22 bases. The CDR3 loop is CASSVESPLAGKGETQYF. The CDR3, as DNA: TGTGCCAGCAGCGTAGAAAGCCCCCTGGCAGGGAAGGGAGAGACCCAGTACTTC. The complete variable domain, with remaining parts taken from reference TRBV9 and TRBJ2-5, reads DSGVTQTPKHLITATGQRVTLRCSPRSGDLSVYWYQQSLDQGLQFLIQYYNGEERAKGNILERFSAQQFPDLHSELNLSSLELGDSALYFCASSVESPLAGKGETQYFGPGTRLLVL.

The rearrangement links TRBV20-1 to TRBJ2-5; D uncertain. The better agreement between TRBJ2-7 and the DNA end casts doubt on the J call. Germline V gene sequence: CDR1 DFQATT, CDR2 SNEGSKA (reference sequence). This CDR3 is built from 11 residues. The chain's CDR3 is CSANTDYEQYF. The CDR3, as DNA: TGCAGTGCTAACACGGACTACGAGCAGTACTTC.

The rearrangement links TRBV28 to TRBJ1-2; D gene ambiguous. V was trimmed by 3 bases and J by 7 bases, leaving 6 bases between them. The CDR3 spans 11 residues. Germline lookup yields CDR1 MDHEN and CDR2 SYDVKM. CDR3 residues: CASSFKFGYTF. CDR3 nucleotides: TGTGCCAGCAGTTTTAAGTTTGGCTACACCTTC.

The sample holds a few counts of this clonotype. The chain couples TRBV25-1 to TRBJ1-6; 7 bases match TRBD1. Germline V CDR1 and CDR2: MGHDK, SYGVNS. The CDR3 covers 15 residues. Germline trimming cut 4 bases from V and 3 bases from J; bases unmatched to any gene: 3. CDR3 DNA: TGTGCCAGCAGTGCAGGGGACAGCTATAATTCACCCCTCCACTTT. Translating it yields CASSAGDSYNSPLHF.

The chain links TRBV7-2 to TRBJ2-4, with a tentative D call TRBD2 (5 bases). In germline, CDR1 is SGHTA, CDR2 FQGNSA. The germline V and J ends were trimmed by 4 bases and 3 bases, with 13 bases remaining between them. The CDR3 contains 15 residues. For the CDR3, the DNA is TGTGCCAGCAGCTCCGACGGGGTAGGCAAAAACATTCAGTACTTC. Translation: CASSSDGVGKNIQYF.

This clonotype was counted between two and nine times. The chain combines TRBV7-9 with TRBJ2-1, with a possible D match to TRBD2 (6 bases). V was trimmed by 5 bases and J by 4 bases, leaving 15 bases between them. Germline values: CDR1 SEHNR, CDR2 FQNEAQ (reference sequence). The CDR3 has 15 residues. DNA for the CDR3: TGTGCCAGCAGCCCCAGGCGGGGACCGTACAATGAGCAGTTCTTC. Translation: CASSPRRGPYNEQFF.

This clonotype was detected only a few times. This chain connects TRBV9 to TRBJ2-5, with 8 bases lining up with TRBD1. J gave up 5 bases and V 0 bases, and 6 bases lay outside the gene matches. Germline-derived CDR1 and CDR2 are SGDLS and YYNGEE. The CDR3 sequence is 15 residues long. CDR3 nucleotide sequence: TGTGCCAGCAGCGTAGACACAGGGGGTCGGGAGACCCAGTACTTC. Residues: CASSVDTGGRETQYF.

V gene TRBV5-4 combines with J gene TRBJ2-1, with 14 nucleotides matching TRBD2. This CDR3 region has 17 residues. Germline CDR1 and CDR2: SGHNT and YYREEE (reference sequence). Germline trimming cut 4 bases from V and 6 bases from J; bases unmatched to any gene: 9. Here the CDR3 DNA reads TGTGCCAGCAGCCTCGGACTAGCGGGAGGCCTCGGCAATGAGCAGTTCTTC. It is translated as CASSLGLAGGLGNEQFF.

This clonotype came up once. The CDR3: CSVDPTSGINNEQFF. CDR3 in DNA: TGCAGCGTCGACCCCACTAGCGGGATCAACAATGAGCAGTTCTTC. This chain joins TRBV29-1 and TRBJ2-1, with TRBD2 matching 10 bases. Unmatched junction bases numbered 10, after V lost 6 bases and J lost 5 bases. Per the germline V gene, CDR1 is SQVTM and CDR2 is ANQGSEA. There are 15 residues in the CDR3.